Below, one T cell receptor (beta chain) is given with its context. This clonotype showed up just once. Its antigen is currently not known. No clone much larger than this one lies a single base away; base qualities are absent. On its own, one read is weak support. From the cysteine up to the phenylalanine, the CDR3 has a length of 16 residues. Only the CDR3 DNA stays, 48 bases, in frame from base 1. V gives up 3 bases and J gives up 5 bases, and the segment between their germline ends measures 18 bases. This record comes from a study of response to subunit inactivated influenza vaccine (dated by TCRdb to 2016 to 2019). A note on the overall study: The study used deep quantitative T cell receptor repertoire profiling to track responses to a trivalent subunit inactivated influenza vaccine.

Study-level results and caveats: According to the authors, only a limited number of new T cells may be recruited by each seasonal influenza vaccination.

Library creation used RT-PCR. Instrument used: Illumina HiSeq 2500. TCRdb applied fastp at Q25 and MiXCR to the public reads, then kept only in-frame beta chains. Entries that share a CDR3 protein sequence are merged under the most common genes and DNA. Within this sample are roughly 520,000 distinct CDR3 sequences, with approximately 24% of them counted one time only. Of the sample, 1.5% to 2% falls within the top ten clones. The rearrangement combines TRBV12-3 or TRBV12-4 with TRBJ2-3, with no confident D gene call. This sequence originates from a man in his fifties who received an inactivated influenza vaccine. Donor details come from another sample of the same person, matched by shared clones. The material was CD4+ T cells sorted from PBMCs, obtained around 5 days after vaccination. This receptor has the CDR3 CASSFAMLFYVDTQYF. The DNA sequence is given as TGTGCCAGCAGTTTCGCCATGCTATTCTATGTAGATACGCAGTATTTT.